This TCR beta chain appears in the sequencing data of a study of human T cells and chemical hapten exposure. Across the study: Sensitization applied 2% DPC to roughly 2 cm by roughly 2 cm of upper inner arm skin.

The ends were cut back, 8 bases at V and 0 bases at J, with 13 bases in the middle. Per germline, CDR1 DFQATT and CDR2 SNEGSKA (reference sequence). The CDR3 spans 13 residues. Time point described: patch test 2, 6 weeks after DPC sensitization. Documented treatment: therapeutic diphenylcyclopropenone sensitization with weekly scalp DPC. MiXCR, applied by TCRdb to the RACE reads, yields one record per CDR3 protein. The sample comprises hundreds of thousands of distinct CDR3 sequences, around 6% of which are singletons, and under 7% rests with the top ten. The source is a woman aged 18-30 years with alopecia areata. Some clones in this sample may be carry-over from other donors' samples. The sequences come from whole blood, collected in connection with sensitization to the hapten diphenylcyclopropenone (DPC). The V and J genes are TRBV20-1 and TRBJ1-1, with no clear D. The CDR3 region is CSSVLFLNTEAFF. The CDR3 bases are TGCAGTTCTGTGTTATTCTTGAACACTGAAGCTTTCTTT.